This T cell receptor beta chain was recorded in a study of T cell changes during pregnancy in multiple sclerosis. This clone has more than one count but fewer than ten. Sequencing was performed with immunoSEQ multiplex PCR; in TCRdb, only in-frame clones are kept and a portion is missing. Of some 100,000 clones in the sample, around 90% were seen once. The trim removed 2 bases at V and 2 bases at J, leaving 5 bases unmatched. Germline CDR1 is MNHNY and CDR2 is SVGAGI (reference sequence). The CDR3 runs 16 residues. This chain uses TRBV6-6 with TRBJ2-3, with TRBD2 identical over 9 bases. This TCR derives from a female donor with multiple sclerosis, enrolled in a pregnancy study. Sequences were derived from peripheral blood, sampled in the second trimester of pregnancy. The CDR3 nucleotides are TGTGCCAGCAGTTACGGTGCGGGGGGGGACACAGATACGCAGTATTTT. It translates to CASSYGAGGDTDTQYF.